These 21 T cell receptor beta chains originate from one sample sequenced in a study of vaccination and CD4 T cells after COVID-19. Their antigens remain unidentified. Specified treatment: approximately 9-day PBMC culture with coronavirus spike peptide pools or control peptides (ViraFEST assay). Harvesting of the unexposed donor's CD4+ T cells predated the COVID-19 pandemic (2011-2018). Once obtained from cultured CD4+ T cells, the DNA was sequenced using the Oncomine TCR Beta short-read assay. The genomic DNA was obtained from cultured CD4+ T cells by extraction with the QIAamp micro DNA kit. TCRdb passed the PCR reads through MiXCR, listing each CDR3 protein once. The sample shows around 10,000 distinct CDR3 sequences, roughly a third of them seen only once. The sequenced material came from CD4+ T cells from blood, cultured in vitro. The receptors originated from a human donor in good health.

A few counts support this clonotype. The chain combines TRBV6-2 or TRBV6-3 with TRBJ1-5, with a tentative D call TRBD1 (6 bases). The CDR3 runs 14 residues. V was shortened by 6 bases and J by 3 bases, with 12 bases between the two germline ends. The germline CDR1 and CDR2 sequences are MNHEY and SVGEGT. The CDR3 nucleotides are TGTGCCAGCAGAGGTACAGGGATCAATCAGCCCCAGCATTTT. Protein: CASRGTGINQPQHF.

V is TRBV2 and J is TRBJ1-1; perhaps TRBD1 as D (6 bases). The CDR3 has 14 amino acids. Trimming left V 8 bases short and J 1 base short, with 14 bases between. From germline, CDR1 is SNHLY and CDR2 FYNNEI. The DNA for the CDR3 is TGTGCCAGCGGGGAACAGGGCCCGAACACTGAAGCTTTCTTT. Translating it yields CASGEQGPNTEAFF. The full variable domain, its missing parts supplied by reference TRBV2 and TRBJ1-1, is EPEVTQTPSHQVTQMGQEVILRCVPISNHLYFYWYRQILGQKVEFLVSFYNNEISEKSEIFDDQFSVERPDGSNFTLKIRSTKLEDSAMYFCASGEQGPNTEAFFGQGTRLTVV.

The V gene is TRBV7-2, the J gene TRBJ1-2; TRBD1 agrees at 10 bases. The CDR3 sequence is 13 residues long. Germline CDR1 SGHTA, CDR2 FQGNSA. V gave up 5 bases and J gave up 5 bases; unmatched junction bases: 2. The CDR3 loop is CASSQGQGYGYTF. CDR3 sequence (DNA): TGTGCCAGCAGCCAGGGACAGGGGTATGGCTACACCTTC.

The CDR3 DNA sequence: TGCGCCAGCAGCTTGGGGGTGTCTGGGGCCAACGTCCTGACTTTC. Amino acid sequence: CASSLGVSGANVLTF. This rearrangement joins TRBV5-1 to TRBJ2-6; D is unresolved. The CDR3 runs to 15 residues. CDR1 SGHRS and CDR2 YFSETQ come from the germline V gene. Trimming stripped 0 bases from V and 1 base from J, with 5 bases between. Drawing the rest from reference TRBV5-1 and TRBJ2-6, the complete variable domain is KAGVTQTPRYLIKTRGQQVTLSCSPISGHRSVSWYQQTPGQGLQFLFEYFSETQRNKGNFPGRFSGRQFSNSRSEMNVSTLELGDSALYLCASSLGVSGANVLTFGAGSRLTVL.

The genes are TRBV7-2 and TRBJ2-7; 9 bases map to TRBD2. CDR3 length equals 15 residues. The J segment lost 0 bases and the V segment lost 5 bases, leaving 5 bases of the junction unmatched. Germline CDR1 reads SGHTA; CDR2 reads FQGNSA. The CDR3 sequence is CASSLSGSLSYEQYF. For the CDR3, the DNA is TGTGCCAGCAGCCTTAGCGGGAGCCTCTCCTACGAGCAGTACTTC. Supplemented by reference TRBV7-2 and TRBJ2-7, the full variable domain reads GAGVSQSPSNKVTEKGKDVELRCDPISGHTALYWYRQSLGQGLEFLIYFQGNSAPDKSGLPSDRFSAERTGGSVSTLTIQRTQQEDSAVYLCASSLSGSLSYEQYFGPGTRLTVT.

This clonotype was recorded a few times. The chain links TRBV29-1 to TRBJ1-1; perhaps TRBD1 as D (6 bases). Germline assignment: CDR1 SQVTM and CDR2 ANQGSEA. This CDR3 is built from 10 residues. Trimming stripped 7 bases from V and 10 bases from J, with 13 bases between. CDR3 amino acids: CSALDSGAFF. As DNA, the CDR3 is TGCAGCGCCCTGGACAGTGGAGCTTTCTTT.

The chain uses TRBV20-1 and TRBJ2-1; D unclear. Germline V gives CDR1 DFQATT, CDR2 SNEGSKA (reference sequence). Trimming stripped 3 bases from V and 10 bases from J, with 19 bases between. This CDR3 is built from 14 residues. CDR3 DNA sequence: TGCAGTGCTAGTAATCTAGGACCCTGGAGCGAGCAGTTCTTC. It encodes CSASNLGPWSEQFF.

This clonotype was detected only a few times. J is TRBJ1-2 and V is TRBV27; tentatively, D is TRBD1 (5 bases). Germline V CDR1 and CDR2: MNHEY, SMNVEV (reference sequence). V gave up 3 bases and J gave up 8 bases, with 16 bases separating them. The CDR3 covers 14 residues. CDR3 in DNA: TGTGCCAGCAGTTTTCATGTGGGGGGGGAGGGCTACACCTTC. It codes for CASSFHVGGEGYTF.

The rearrangement links TRBV6-1 to TRBJ1-5; maybe TRBD1 (5 bases). The length of the CDR3 is 13 residues. CDR1 and CDR2 from the germline V gene are MNHNS and SASEGT. V was trimmed by 7 bases and J by 6 bases, leaving 13 bases between them. The CDR3 bases are TGTGCCAGCATAGGAGGGGTTTTTCAGCCCCAGCATTTT. It is translated as CASIGGVFQPQHF.

This sequence joins TRBV5-1 and TRBJ2-3; no reliable D call. The V end was cut by 0 bases, the J end by 4 bases, with 9 bases between. The germline V gene encodes CDR1 SGHRS and CDR2 YFSETQ. The CDR3 runs 14 residues. The CDR3, as DNA: TGCGCCAGCAGCTTGGTTCCCCAAGCAGATACGCAGTATTTT. Amino acid sequence: CASSLVPQADTQYF.

V and J are TRBV11-2 and TRBJ2-3; 8 bases line up with TRBD1. The CDR3 sequence is 15 residues long. Losses at the gene ends were 6 bases for V and 5 bases for J; bases not matched to a gene: 10. Per germline, CDR1 SGHAT and CDR2 FQNNGV. CDR3 sequence (DNA): TGTGCCAGCAGAACCAGGGGGCAGGGGAGAGATACGCAGTATTTT. This translates into CASRTRGQGRDTQYF.

The rearrangement links TRBV20-1 to TRBJ2-1; D perhaps matches TRBD1 (6 bases). This CDR3 is built from 10 residues. CDR1 and CDR2 (germline): DFQATT, SNEGSKA (reference sequence). Trimming stripped 4 bases from V and 11 bases from J, with 9 bases between. CDR3 sequence (DNA): TGCAGTGCTACAGGGGAAAAGCAGTTCTTC. Its translation: CSATGEKQFF.

V usage is TRBV20-1 and J usage is TRBJ1-1, with D possibly matching TRBD1 (6 bases). Trimming took 1 base from V and 5 from J, leaving 14 bases between them. The CDR3 sequence is 14 residues long. Germline-derived CDR1 and CDR2 are DFQATT and SNEGSKA (reference sequence). The DNA for the CDR3 is TGCAGTGCTAGAGCGGGGGCTCAGGAGACTGAAGCTTTCTTT. It translates to CSARAGAQETEAFF.

The V and J genes are TRBV18 and TRBJ2-3; TRBD1 is a possible D gene (5 bases). The CDR3 loop spans 15 amino acids. Germline CDR1 is KGHSH and CDR2 is LQKENI. Trimming took 3 bases from V and 0 from J, leaving 10 bases between them. The DNA for the CDR3 is TGTGCCAGCTCACCTTTTGGGGCTAGCACAGATACGCAGTATTTT. As protein: CASSPFGASTDTQYF.

The chain has TRBV6-1 and TRBJ1-5; D possibly corresponds to TRBD1 (6 bases). The CDR3 has 15 amino acids. V lost 1 base, J lost 5 bases, and 12 bases lay in between. The germline CDR1 and CDR2 sequences are MNHNS and SASEGT. The CDR3: CASSEGGGQHQPQHF. CDR3 nucleotide sequence: TGTGCCAGCAGTGAAGGGGGAGGACAGCATCAGCCCCAGCATTTT.

This sequence joins TRBV12-3 or TRBV12-4 and TRBJ2-3; 8 bases align to TRBD1. V shed 5 bases, J shed 0 bases, and the junction held 7 bases outside the gene matches. CDR3 length equals 16 residues. CDR3 bases: TGTGCCAGCAGTCCCTTATGGACAGGGAGCACAGATACGCAGTATTTT. Residues: CASSPLWTGSTDTQYF.

This clonotype was counted a few times. The rearrangement joins TRBV29-1 to TRBJ1-1; 9 nucleotides align to TRBD1. From germline, CDR1 is SQVTM and CDR2 ANQGSEA. This CDR3 spans 13 amino acids. V lost 6 bases to trimming and J lost 4 bases; unmatched junction nucleotides: 6. DNA for the CDR3: TGCAGCGTCACACAGGGGGCGAGCACTGAAGCTTTCTTT. Translation: CSVTQGASTEAFF.

This sequence joins TRBV6-1 and TRBJ2-7; D tentatively fits TRBD1 or TRBD2 (6 bases each). Germline CDR1 reads MNHNS; CDR2 reads SASEGT. Trimming cost V 7 bases and J 4 bases, with 17 bases left between them. CDR3 size: 14 residues. CDR3 loop: CASKWRDNTYEQYF. The CDR3 DNA reads TGTGCCAGCAAGTGGCGGGACAACACTTACGAGCAGTACTTC.

The chain couples TRBV10-3 to TRBJ2-2, with 9 bases that match TRBD1. J gave up 5 bases and V 2 bases, and 6 bases lay outside the gene matches. Germline CDR1 is ENHRY and CDR2 is SYGVKD. This CDR3 region has 16 residues. This CDR3 is CAISEGGQGGTGELFF. In DNA, the CDR3 is TGTGCCATCAGTGAGGGGGGACAGGGAGGTACCGGGGAGCTGTTTTTT.

Only a few counts were recorded for this clonotype. The chain carries TRBV19 and TRBJ2-7, with D unresolved. Germline values: CDR1 LNHDA, CDR2 SQIVND (reference sequence). Trimming took 5 bases from V and 1 from J, leaving 9 bases between them. The length of the CDR3 is 13 residues. The CDR3 DNA is TGTGCCAGTAGTCTCGAGACTTCCTACGAGCAGTACTTC. It translates to CASSLETSYEQYF.

The V call is TRBV6-1, the J call TRBJ1-3; D unclear. V was shortened by 11 bases and J by 0 bases, with 11 bases between the two germline ends. Per germline, CDR1 MNHNS and CDR2 SASEGT. This CDR3 has 13 residues. Here the CDR3 DNA reads TGTGCCGGAACGAGGACCTCTGGAAACACCATATATTTT. It is translated as CAGTRTSGNTIYF.